The next 15 T cell receptor beta chains were all read from a single sample in a study of blood T cell repertoires in COVID-19. The protocol was immunoSEQ multiplex PCR, while the TCRdb copy is restricted to in-frame clones and leaves out a portion. The sample yields some 300,000 clones, approximately 86% seen once. What was sequenced was PBMCs or T cells enriched from blood (not recorded which). The receptor set was obtained from a woman aged 25 to 39 who had recovered from COVID-19.

In the case of this clone: The same CDR3 also results from other DNA sequences found in this sample. CDR3 DNA: TGTGCCAGCAGTTTGGGGGGGGTAGGCGAAAAACTGTTTTTT. The encoded protein is CASSLGGVGEKLFF. The chain combines TRBV27 with TRBJ1-4; tentative D call: TRBD1 (5 bases). This CDR3 is 14 amino acids long. V lost 3 bases to trimming and J lost 8 bases, with 13 bases between them. The germline CDR1 and CDR2 sequences are MNHEY and SMNVEV (reference sequence). Full variable domain (outside the CDR3, taken from reference TRBV27 and TRBJ1-4): EAQVTQNPRYLITVTGKKLTVTCSQNMNHEYMSWYRQDPGLGLRQIYYSMNVEVTDKGDVPEGYKVSRKEKRNFPLILESPSPNQTSLYFCASSLGGVGEKLFFGSGTQLSVL.

The chain links TRBV4-3 to TRBJ1-2; 9 positions match TRBD1. This CDR3 is built from 16 residues. Trimming at V came to 0 bases and at J to 5 bases, leaving 7 bases not matched to a gene. Per germline, CDR1 LGHNA and CDR2 YSLEER. The CDR3 sequence: CASSQDPGDREYGYTF. Here the CDR3 DNA reads TGCGCCAGCAGCCAAGATCCAGGGGACAGGGAGTATGGCTACACCTTC.

This chain links TRBV19 with TRBJ2-6, with D perhaps matching TRBD1 (6 bases). CDR1 and CDR2 from the germline V gene are LNHDA and SQIVND (reference sequence). Trimming removed 5 bases at V and 0 bases at J, with 17 bases between. The CDR3 length is 18 residues. In DNA form, the CDR3 reads TGTGCCAGTAGTTTTCTCATAGGGGGTAGCTCTGGGGCCAACGTCCTGACTTTC. Translating it yields CASSFLIGGSSGANVLTF.

This clone occurred once. DNA for the CDR3: TGTGCCAGCAGAGCGGACAGGGTAGCTGGCTACACCTTC. Its protein product is CASRADRVAGYTF. V is TRBV9 and J is TRBJ1-2; 8 bases are a match to TRBD1. CDR1 and CDR2 (germline): SGDLS, YYNGEE. CDR3 length: 13 residues. With 5 bases clipped from V and 7 bases from J, the junction kept 7 bases outside the gene matches.

The chain recombines TRBV5-1 with TRBJ2-2; maybe TRBD1 (5 bases). Germline loops: CDR1 SGHRS, CDR2 YFSETQ. Deletions cut 3 bases from V and 7 bases from J, with 13 bases between. The CDR3 is 14 residues long. The CDR3 spells CASSSPQGVGELFF. The CDR3 DNA reads as TGCGCCAGCAGCTCGCCGCAGGGTGTCGGGGAGCTGTTTTTT.

The chain recombines TRBV6-5 with TRBJ1-3; TRBD1 might be the D (5 bases). Trimming shortened V by 5 bases and J by 8 bases, and 16 bases separated the two germline ends. Germline V gene lookup returns CDR1 MNHEY and CDR2 SVGAGI. CDR3 length: 14 amino acids. CDR3: CASSMGQPGYTIYF. In nucleotides, the CDR3 is TGTGCCAGCAGTATGGGGCAGCCCGGATACACCATATATTTT.

The chain has TRBV4-3 and TRBJ2-5; D not certain. The CDR3 loop spans 16 amino acids. Trimming shortened V by 0 bases and J by 1 base, and 12 bases separated the two germline ends. CDR1 and CDR2 (germline): LGHNA, YSLEER. CDR3: CASSQDQANPQETQYF. In nucleotides, the CDR3 is TGCGCCAGCAGCCAAGATCAGGCTAACCCCCAAGAGACCCAGTACTTC.

V usage is TRBV5-1 and J usage is TRBJ2-7, with TRBD2 as a possible D gene (5 bases). Germline values: CDR1 SGHRS, CDR2 YFSETQ. The V end was cut by 0 bases, the J end by 3 bases, with 10 bases between. The length of the CDR3 is 14 residues. The CDR3 spells CASSLGGPRYEQYF. The DNA for the CDR3 is TGCGCCAGCAGCTTGGGAGGGCCCCGCTACGAGCAGTACTTC.

V is TRBV7-2 and J is TRBJ2-2; D is ambiguous. From germline, CDR1 is SGHTA and CDR2 FQGNSA. Trimming left V 5 bases short and J 6 bases short, with 10 bases between. This CDR3 has 13 amino acids. In DNA, the CDR3 is TGTGCCAGCAGCCCCTACGGAGCCGGGGAGCTGTTTTTT. It encodes CASSPYGAGELFF.

The chain employs TRBV5-1 and TRBJ2-5; maybe TRBD2 (5 bases). Trimming removed 2 bases from V and 4 bases from J, with 9 bases in between. Germline V gene sequence: CDR1 SGHRS, CDR2 YFSETQ. This CDR3 spans 13 amino acids. CDR3 in DNA: TGCGCCAGCAGCTTCGGGAATCCAGAGACCCAGTACTTC. Amino acid sequence: CASSFGNPETQYF.

The rearrangement joins TRBV5-8 to TRBJ2-2, with D perhaps TRBD1 (6 bases). The length of the CDR3 is 14 residues. The V gene's germline CDR1 is SGHTS and CDR2 YDEGEE. The V gene lost 2 bases and the J gene lost 5 bases, with 10 bases spanning the gap. The CDR3 sequence is CASSFIRGTGELFF. CDR3 nucleotide sequence: TGTGCCAGCAGCTTCATTAGGGGGACCGGGGAGCTGTTTTTT.

This sequence joins TRBV9 and TRBJ2-1; 11 bases fit TRBD2. The CDR3 runs 15 residues. Germline trimming cut 0 bases from V and 4 bases from J; bases unmatched to any gene: 0. CDR1 is SGDLS and CDR2 is YYNGEE in the germline V gene. The CDR3 sequence: CASSVGTSGYNEQFF. The CDR3 nucleotides read TGTGCCAGCAGCGTAGGGACTAGCGGGTACAATGAGCAGTTCTTC.

V is TRBV5-1 and J is TRBJ1-1; D unclear. With 0 bases removed from V and 0 bases from J, the gap between germline ends came to 6 bases. Germline CDR1 and CDR2: SGHRS and YFSETQ. The CDR3 has 14 amino acids. This CDR3 reads CASSLDSMNTEAFF. The DNA for the CDR3 is TGCGCCAGCAGCTTGGATAGCATGAACACTGAAGCTTTCTTT.

For the CDR3, the DNA is TGTGCCAGCAGTTCGGTTCGAACTAATGAAAAACTGTTTTTT. This encodes CASSSVRTNEKLFF. The chain links TRBV27 to TRBJ1-4; D is undetermined. The CDR3 consists of 14 residues. Germline loops: CDR1 MNHEY, CDR2 SMNVEV (reference sequence). V lost 4 bases and J lost 1, with 7 bases in between. Full variable domain (missing parts from reference TRBV27 and TRBJ1-4): EAQVTQNPRYLITVTGKKLTVTCSQNMNHEYMSWYRQDPGLGLRQIYYSMNVEVTDKGDVPEGYKVSRKEKRNFPLILESPSPNQTSLYFCASSSVRTNEKLFFGSGTQLSVL.

V gene TRBV5-1 combines with J gene TRBJ1-6, with 11 bases identical to TRBD1. The CDR3 is 17 amino acids. The germline gives CDR1 SGHRS, CDR2 YFSETQ. V lost 1 base to trimming and J lost 7 bases; unmatched junction nucleotides: 7. Written as DNA, the CDR3 is TGCGCCAGCAGCTTGAACGGACAGGGGGCAACAAATTCACCCCTCCACTTT. It translates to CASSLNGQGATNSPLHF.